A selection of T cell receptor beta chains follows, all from one sample in a study of blood T cell repertoires in COVID-19. Only in-frame clones appear in the TCRdb table, and some are missing; sequencing was by immunoSEQ multiplex PCR. The table includes 150,000 to 200,000 clones, around 81% detected once. Material for sequencing was peripheral blood. These receptor sequences come from a woman of 80 years or more with COVID-19, enrolled during active disease. The CDR3 runs from the conserved cysteine through the conserved F or W. The order of the fields is CDR3 DNA, CDR3 protein, D gene, clone size, V gene, J gene. D genes are given only for firm matches. Size is stated for part of the rows, as once, few or many counts, or as a class when the clone is expanded.

CDR3 DNA: TGTGCCACCTCCGACCGGGACACCTCGAACACCGGGGAGCTGTTTTTT; CDR3 protein: CATSDRDTSNTGELFF; D gene: -; clone size: -; V gene: TRBV24-1; J gene: TRBJ2-2
CDR3 DNA: TGTGCCAGCAGCCCGGAAAGGAGCTCTGGAAACACCATATATTTT; CDR3 protein: CASSPERSSGNTIYF; D gene: -; clone size: -; V gene: TRBV11-2; J gene: TRBJ1-3
CDR3 DNA: TGTGCCAGCAGCTTAGGTCCAGGGGGATACGAGCAGTACTTC; CDR3 protein: CASSLGPGGYEQYF; D gene: TRBD1; clone size: -; V gene: TRBV11-2; J gene: TRBJ2-7
CDR3 DNA: TGTGCCAGCAGCTTAGGGCTAGCGGGGGGCTGGCAATTGGAGACCCAGTACTTC; CDR3 protein: CASSLGLAGGWQLETQYF; D gene: TRBD2; clone size: few; V gene: TRBV7-8; J gene: TRBJ2-5
CDR3 DNA: TGTGCCAGCTCACCACCGAGCCTCGTCGGCTATGGCTACACCTTC; CDR3 protein: CASSPPSLVGYGYTF; D gene: -; clone size: once; V gene: TRBV18; J gene: TRBJ1-2
CDR3 DNA: TGTGCCAGCAGTCCAACAGGGGTGGGAAACACTGAAGCTTTCTTT; CDR3 protein: CASSPTGVGNTEAFF; D gene: TRBD1; clone size: -; V gene: TRBV28; J gene: TRBJ1-1
CDR3 DNA: TGTGCCAGCAGTTTTGCCAGGGGCTACGAGCAGTACTTC; CDR3 protein: CASSFARGYEQYF; D gene: -; clone size: -; V gene: TRBV12-3/TRBV12-4; J gene: TRBJ2-7
CDR3 DNA: TGTGCCAGCAGCCCCTACGTCGGTAGCATAGATACGCAGTATTTT; CDR3 protein: CASSPYVGSIDTQYF; D gene: -; clone size: -; V gene: TRBV14; J gene: TRBJ2-3
CDR3 DNA: TGTGCCAGCAGCTCGGGACAGAGGGAATTAGCTTTCTTT; CDR3 protein: CASSSGQRELAFF; D gene: TRBD1; clone size: -; V gene: TRBV3-1/TRBV3-2; J gene: TRBJ1-1
CDR3 DNA: TGCGCCAGCAGCCAAGAACTGTTTACAGATACGCAGTATTTT; CDR3 protein: CASSQELFTDTQYF; D gene: -; clone size: -; V gene: TRBV4-3; J gene: TRBJ2-3
CDR3 DNA: TGTGCCAGTAGGGGCCAGGGTGAAGACGAGCAGTACTTC; CDR3 protein: CASRGQGEDEQYF; D gene: -; clone size: -; V gene: TRBV19; J gene: TRBJ2-7
CDR3 DNA: TGTGCCAGCAGCTTATGGGCGGGACTTCCGAATGAGCAGTTCTTC; CDR3 protein: CASSLWAGLPNEQFF; D gene: -; clone size: -; V gene: TRBV7-7; J gene: TRBJ2-1
CDR3 DNA: TGTGCCAGCTCACCACCGGGCAGGAAAGTTGAGCAGTTCTTC; CDR3 protein: CASSPPGRKVEQFF; D gene: -; clone size: once; V gene: TRBV18; J gene: TRBJ2-1
CDR3 DNA: TGTGCCAGCAGCTTACCAGGGGATGGAAACACCATATATTTT; CDR3 protein: CASSLPGDGNTIYF; D gene: -; clone size: -; V gene: TRBV11-3; J gene: TRBJ1-3
CDR3 DNA: TGTGCCATCTTGAGGGAGGGCTCCTACGAGCAGTACTTC; CDR3 protein: CAILREGSYEQYF; D gene: TRBD2; clone size: -; V gene: TRBV2; J gene: TRBJ2-7
CDR3 DNA: TGTGCCAGCACATTCAGGGGGGATAGCAATCAGCCCCAGCATTTT; CDR3 protein: CASTFRGDSNQPQHF; D gene: TRBD1; clone size: -; V gene: TRBV6-5; J gene: TRBJ1-5
CDR3 DNA: TGTGCCAGCTCACCAACAGGACTAGCGGTTAGCACAGATACGCAGTATTTT; CDR3 protein: CASSPTGLAVSTDTQYF; D gene: TRBD2; clone size: -; V gene: TRBV18; J gene: TRBJ2-3
CDR3 DNA: TGTGCCAGCAGTGCGGCAGGGCAAGGAGGCTACACCTTC; CDR3 protein: CASSAAGQGGYTF; D gene: -; clone size: -; V gene: TRBV6-6; J gene: TRBJ1-2
CDR3 DNA: TGTGCCAGCAGCTCTCGACAGGGCTCCTACAATGAGCAGTTCTTC; CDR3 protein: CASSSRQGSYNEQFF; D gene: TRBD1; clone size: -; V gene: TRBV7-6; J gene: TRBJ2-1
CDR3 DNA: TGTGCCAGTAGTAGACAGGTCAGCTCCTACGAGCAGTACTTC; CDR3 protein: CASSRQVSSYEQYF; D gene: -; clone size: -; V gene: TRBV19; J gene: TRBJ2-7
CDR3 DNA: TGTGCCAGTAGTAGCCAGGCAACCTCTAACTATGGCTACACCTTC; CDR3 protein: CASSSQATSNYGYTF; D gene: -; clone size: few; V gene: TRBV19; J gene: TRBJ1-2
CDR3 DNA: TGTGCCAGCAGTCAGGGGACAGGGGTAGCAGATACGCAGTATTTT; CDR3 protein: CASSQGTGVADTQYF; D gene: TRBD1; clone size: -; V gene: TRBV6-5; J gene: TRBJ2-3
CDR3 DNA: TGTGCCAGCAGCCTAAACACTGAAGCTTTCTTT; CDR3 protein: CASSLNTEAFF; D gene: -; clone size: -; V gene: TRBV7-9; J gene: TRBJ1-1
CDR3 DNA: TGTGCCAGCAGCCCCGGGACAGTTGACACCGGGGAGCTGTTTTTT; CDR3 protein: CASSPGTVDTGELFF; D gene: TRBD1; clone size: -; V gene: TRBV7-2; J gene: TRBJ2-2
CDR3 DNA: TGTGCCAGCAGTCTCACTAGCGGGGGGGAGATTTACGAGCAGTACTTC; CDR3 protein: CASSLTSGGEIYEQYF; D gene: TRBD2; clone size: -; V gene: TRBV7-2; J gene: TRBJ2-7
CDR3 DNA: TGTGCCAGCAGCCAACGGACAGCCAACACCGGGGAGCTGTTTTTT; CDR3 protein: CASSQRTANTGELFF; D gene: -; clone size: -; V gene: TRBV7-2; J gene: TRBJ2-2
CDR3 DNA: TGTGCCTGGAGTAGACAGGGAGACACTGAAGCTTTCTTT; CDR3 protein: CAWSRQGDTEAFF; D gene: TRBD1; clone size: few; V gene: TRBV30; J gene: TRBJ1-1
CDR3 DNA: TGTGCCAGCAGCGTTAACCTTGGGAGTGGACTAGCGGGGGGGCTAGGTAGTTTTGACCGGCAGTATTTT; CDR3 protein: CASSVNLGSGLAGGLGSFDRQYF; D gene: TRBD2; clone size: once; V gene: TRBV9; J gene: TRBJ2-3
CDR3 DNA: TGTGCCAGCTCACGGACTGGGGTCTACGAGCAGTACTTC; CDR3 protein: CASSRTGVYEQYF; D gene: -; clone size: -; V gene: TRBV18; J gene: TRBJ2-7
CDR3 DNA: TGTGCCAGCAGTCCCCTCCCCGGGACAGGGAAAAAGTTGACCGGGGAGCTGTTTTTT; CDR3 protein: CASSPLPGTGKKLTGELFF; D gene: TRBD1; clone size: few; V gene: TRBV28; J gene: TRBJ2-2
CDR3 DNA: TGCGCCAGCAGCTACCAGACAGGGTTGAGTGAAAAACTGTTTTTT; CDR3 protein: CASSYQTGLSEKLFF; D gene: TRBD1; clone size: -; V gene: TRBV5-1; J gene: TRBJ1-4
CDR3 DNA: TGTGCCAGCAGCTCTTACCGGGACTCCTACGAGCAGTACTTC; CDR3 protein: CASSSYRDSYEQYF; D gene: -; clone size: -; V gene: TRBV5-4; J gene: TRBJ2-7
CDR3 DNA: TGCGCCAGCAGCCAAGGGGTTAGTAGCGGGAGGGGGCGGGCAGAGACCCAGTACTTC; CDR3 protein: CASSQGVSSGRGRAETQYF; D gene: TRBD2; clone size: -; V gene: TRBV4-1; J gene: TRBJ2-5
CDR3 DNA: TGTGCCAGCAGTGAAGCGTCAAGCGGGTCTGAGACCCAGTACTTC; CDR3 protein: CASSEASSGSETQYF; D gene: -; clone size: -; V gene: TRBV2; J gene: TRBJ2-5
CDR3 DNA: TGCGCCAGCAGTACAGGGACCTCCTATGGCTACACCTTC; CDR3 protein: CASSTGTSYGYTF; D gene: -; clone size: -; V gene: TRBV5-1; J gene: TRBJ1-2
CDR3 DNA: TGTGCCAGCAGTTTTTCAGGGGATCAGCCCCAGCATTTT; CDR3 protein: CASSFSGDQPQHF; D gene: -; clone size: -; V gene: TRBV6-5; J gene: TRBJ1-5
CDR3 DNA: TGTGCCAGCAGCTCCGGGACTACCTACGAGCAGTACTTC; CDR3 protein: CASSSGTTYEQYF; D gene: TRBD2; clone size: -; V gene: TRBV5-4; J gene: TRBJ2-7
CDR3 DNA: TGCAGCGCCAGGGATCCCTACAATGAGCAGTTCTTC; CDR3 protein: CSARDPYNEQFF; D gene: -; clone size: -; V gene: TRBV29-1; J gene: TRBJ2-1
CDR3 DNA: TGTGCCAGCAGGACAGGGGGGGAGACCCAGTACTTC; CDR3 protein: CASRTGGETQYF; D gene: TRBD1; clone size: -; V gene: TRBV7-6; J gene: TRBJ2-5
CDR3 DNA: TGTGCCAGCAGCGTGGATACCGGGACAGAATTCTCCTACGAGCAGTACTTC; CDR3 protein: CASSVDTGTEFSYEQYF; D gene: TRBD1; clone size: -; V gene: TRBV28; J gene: TRBJ2-7
CDR3 DNA: TGTGCCAGTAGGGGGGACAGGGGATATAATTCACCCCTCCACTTT; CDR3 protein: CASRGDRGYNSPLHF; D gene: TRBD1; clone size: few; V gene: TRBV19; J gene: TRBJ1-6
CDR3 DNA: TGTGCCAGCATGTCGGGACTTCGCACAGATACGCAGTATTTT; CDR3 protein: CASMSGLRTDTQYF; D gene: -; clone size: -; V gene: TRBV25-1; J gene: TRBJ2-3
CDR3 DNA: TGTGCCAGCACCCATCCGGGGACTAGTCTTAATGAGCAGTTCTTC; CDR3 protein: CASTHPGTSLNEQFF; D gene: -; clone size: -; V gene: TRBV21-1; J gene: TRBJ2-1
CDR3 DNA: TGTGCCAGCAGTTTATCTTCAGGGATCTATGGCTACACCTTC; CDR3 protein: CASSLSSGIYGYTF; D gene: -; clone size: -; V gene: TRBV27; J gene: TRBJ1-2
CDR3 DNA: TGTGCCAGCAGCAAGGGACAGGGGGGCGGCTACACCTTC; CDR3 protein: CASSKGQGGGYTF; D gene: TRBD1; clone size: -; V gene: TRBV27; J gene: TRBJ1-2
CDR3 DNA: TGTGCCATCAGTGAAGGGAGGGTCTACGAGCAGTACTTC; CDR3 protein: CAISEGRVYEQYF; D gene: TRBD2; clone size: -; V gene: TRBV10-3; J gene: TRBJ2-7
CDR3 DNA: TGTGCCAGCAGGGAAGACCTGTCTAGCGGGACGTCCTACGAGCAGTACTTC; CDR3 protein: CASREDLSSGTSYEQYF; D gene: TRBD2; clone size: -; V gene: TRBV2; J gene: TRBJ2-7
CDR3 DNA: TGTGCCAGCAGCCCTCGACTATCTGGAAACACCATATATTTT; CDR3 protein: CASSPRLSGNTIYF; D gene: -; clone size: once; V gene: TRBV7-9; J gene: TRBJ1-3
CDR3 DNA: TGCAGCGTTCCAAGGGGGGGAGGCTACACCTTC; CDR3 protein: CSVPRGGGYTF; D gene: -; clone size: -; V gene: TRBV29-1; J gene: TRBJ1-2
CDR3 DNA: TGCGCCAGCAGCTTATTAGCGGGGGGCTCCTACAATGAGCAGTTCTTC; CDR3 protein: CASSLLAGGSYNEQFF; D gene: TRBD2; clone size: -; V gene: TRBV5-1; J gene: TRBJ2-1
CDR3 DNA: TGCGCCAGCAGCACGGCGCGGACTAGCACAGATACGCAGTATTTT; CDR3 protein: CASSTARTSTDTQYF; D gene: -; clone size: few; V gene: TRBV5-1; J gene: TRBJ2-3
CDR3 DNA: TGTGCCAGTAGTATAGAACAGGCACGTAACCAGCCCCAGCATTTT; CDR3 protein: CASSIEQARNQPQHF; D gene: -; clone size: -; V gene: TRBV19; J gene: TRBJ1-5
CDR3 DNA: TGTGCCAGCAGTAGGACTAGTGCATACAATGAGCAGTTCTTC; CDR3 protein: CASSRTSAYNEQFF; D gene: TRBD2; clone size: -; V gene: TRBV6-2/TRBV6-3; J gene: TRBJ2-1
CDR3 DNA: TGTGCCAGCAGCTCGACAGAAAACATTCAGTACTTC; CDR3 protein: CASSSTENIQYF; D gene: -; clone size: once; V gene: TRBV5-4; J gene: TRBJ2-4